Below, one T cell receptor beta chain is given with its context. What it binds is not known. The same CDR3 arises from other DNA sequences in this sample as well. Germline V gene sequence: CDR1 MNHEY, CDR2 SMNVEV (reference sequence). The CDR3 is 13 residues long. The germline V and J ends were trimmed by 3 bases and 2 bases, with 7 bases remaining between them. Only in-frame clones appear in the TCRdb table, and some are missing; sequencing was by immunoSEQ multiplex PCR. The table lists about 400,000 clones, about four fifths of them singletons, with around 7% in the top ten. This entry belongs to a study of Ad26.COV2.S vaccination and SARS-CoV-2 variants. Across the whole study: Ad26.COV2.S given intramuscularly, once or twice 56 days apart.

General study results and limits: Researchers cautioned that TCR breadth and depth analyses may have underestimated total T cell responses.

Treatment indicated: around 19 received Ad26.COV2.S at low or high dose, single or two shots; about 5 received placebo; per-sample allocation not given. Samples were taken on day 63 after the first vaccine or placebo injection. Sample: peripheral blood, taken in a trial of Ad26.COV2.S vaccine versus placebo. This rearrangement joins TRBV27 to TRBJ1-2; D unclear. The source is a person between 18 and 65 years old who received the Ad26.COV2.S COVID-19 vaccine or a placebo. CDR3 amino acids: CASSFGGNYGYTF. The CDR3 nucleotides are TGTGCCAGCAGTTTTGGAGGGAACTATGGCTACACCTTC.